This T cell receptor beta chain derives from a study of blood T cell repertoires in COVID-19. In the study overall: Some COVID-19 samples were acute and others convalescent; all came from the United States, Italy and Spain.

In the original processing: Reference gene primers were amplified, and this amplification served to estimate nucleated cell counts. Assay used: immunoSEQ multiplex PCR; TCRdb lists only in-frame clones, some missing. V, J and clone size derive from that table, while D and trimming were established from the DNA sequence. The repertoire holds roughly 230,000 clones, with 82% as singletons. Sequencing was carried out using peripheral blood. This receptor was identified in a woman of 80 years or more with acute or convalescent COVID-19.

CDR3 DNA: TGTGCCAGCAGCCAACAAGTAGGGAGCTACGAGCAGTACTTC. This encodes CASSQQVGSYEQYF. The gene calls are TRBV3-1 (or the pseudogene TRBV3-2) and TRBJ2-7, with D possibly matching TRBD2 (5 bases). Deletions cut 2 bases from V and 3 bases from J, with 11 bases between. CDR1 is LGHDT, CDR2 YNNKEL, per germline (reference sequence). The CDR3 runs 14 residues.